This entry is about one TCR beta chain. This clonotype was seen many times. This clone's antigen is unknown. The input lacks base qualities; no much larger clone sits a single base away. This specimen comes from a study of T cells after yellow fever vaccination (dated by TCRdb to about 2019). About the full investigation: The SMART-Seq v4 Ultra Low Input RNA kit was used to prepare libraries from fractions with low cell numbers. Blood was collected at multiple timepoints before and after primary and secondary immunization, and bulk PBMC replicates and cell subsets were isolated. To follow T-cell clones before and after primary and booster YFV17D yellow fever vaccination, bulk TCR alpha and beta repertoires were sequenced over time. The cohort comprised two healthy male donors, one aged 18 to 30 and one aged 30 to 40 years.

TCR cDNA was synthesized by 5'RACE template switching, which introduced a universal primer site and unique molecular identifiers. cDNA synthesis was primed from both the TCR alpha and TCR beta constant segments. Two PCR steps were used to amplify libraries, with sample barcodes and sequencing adapters being added in the second step. Sequencing of libraries was performed on Illumina HiSeq 2500 (2x100 bp) or NovaSeq (2x150 bp). Turning to the authors' computational methods: Reads were demultiplexed and collapsed into UMI consensus sequences with MIGEC, and V(D)J alignment was performed with MiXCR. Using edgeR on replicate PBMC samples, clonotypes were called vaccine-responding if FDR was below 0.01 and the log2 fold change was above 5 up to day 15. CD4 or CD8 identity was assigned to each bulk clonotype according to whether the clonotype was present at higher abundance in the sequenced CD4 repertoire or the sequenced CD8 repertoire. TCRdb reanalyzed the raw reads on its own, using fastp at Q25 for trimming and MiXCR for clone calling, and kept in-frame beta chains. Each CDR3 protein appears once, grouped with its most common genes and DNA. The V and J calls reflect TCRdb's pipeline rather than the authors' work. The sample table holds about 240,000 distinct CDR3 sequences, of which less than 9% were seen once. The ten largest clones take up roughly 0.9% of the sample.

Explained via the paper, the treatment or condition label denotes: live attenuated yellow fever vaccine strain. PBMCs were isolated from peripheral blood using a standard Ficoll-Paque protocol. Dynabeads CD4 and CD8 positive selection kits were used to isolate CD4 and CD8 T-cell fractions. TriZol was used to extract RNA from bulk PBMCs, CD4 and CD8 fractions, and dextramer-positive and dextramer-negative fractions. The CDR3 covers 14 residues, taking in both the cysteine and the phenylalanine. Only the CDR3 DNA is retained, 42 bases long and in frame from the first base. The germline V gene gives CDR1 as SGHRS and CDR2 as YFSETQ. V was cut back by 4 bases and J by 1 base, leaving a gap of 11 bases between them. Study-level results and caveats: The secondary T-cell response was weaker than the primary response but faster, peaking on day 5 instead of day 15. Because only two donors were included in the study, the extent to which the findings can be generalized is limited. Most clones expanded after primary vaccination (almost 97% of CD4 and approximately 86% of CD8) were re-detected after the booster, suggesting that broad memory maintenance occurred. FACS-sorted repertoires could contain abundant contaminating clonotypes from the bulk population, so computational filtering was required. A small fraction of clonotypes appeared in both the CD4 and CD8 compartments, likely as a result of convergent recombination.

The clonotype comes from a man aged 25 to 45 who received the YFV17D yellow fever vaccine. Sequencing used CD4+ T cells sorted from PBMCs, obtained 15 days after the yellow fever booster vaccination. This receptor chain uses TRBV5-1 and TRBJ2-5, with the D segment identity uncertain. The encoded CDR3 is CASSASGSQETQYF. The DNA is as follows: TGCGCCAGCAGCGCCTCCGGGTCCCAAGAGACCCAGTACTTC.